The rows below give T cell receptor beta chains drawn from one sample of a study of blood T cell repertoires in COVID-19. TCRdb's table, derived via immunoSEQ multiplex PCR, lists solely in-frame clones and lacks some. The table lists some 59,000 clones, more than 85% of them singletons. The specimen was peripheral blood. All receptors derive from a man aged 45-60 years with acute or convalescent COVID-19. Both conserved end residues are part of each CDR3. A D gene is named only where the DNA matches it firmly. Not every row has a clone size; where given, it reads once, few, many or a size class.

v_gene	j_gene	d_gene	abundance	CDR3nt	CDR3aa
TRBV14	TRBJ1-2	TRBD1	.	TGTGCCAGCAGCCAAGGGGACAGTTACAACTATGGCTACACCTTC	CASSQGDSYNYGYTF
TRBV5-6	TRBJ1-2	TRBD1	.	TGTGCCAGCAGCTTGGGACCGGACAGGAGAAGCTATGGCTACACCTTC	CASSLGPDRRSYGYTF
TRBV19	TRBJ1-5	.	.	TGTGCCAGTAGGCCGGGGGGAGGGGCCAATCAGCCCCAGCATTTT	CASRPGGGANQPQHF
TRBV25-1	TRBJ1-1	.	.	TGTGCCAGCATCCGGGGCACTGAAGCTTTCTTT	CASIRGTEAFF
TRBV19	TRBJ1-5	.	.	TGTGCCAGTAGTATAGCAGTTGGCAGAGGGGGAAACAATCAGCCCCAGCATTTT	CASSIAVGRGGNNQPQHF
TRBV19	TRBJ2-6	TRBD1	.	TGTGCCAGTCGGAGACAGGGGGCAGGGGCCAACGTCCTGACTTTC	CASRRQGAGANVLTF
TRBV6-2/TRBV6-3	TRBJ1-5	TRBD1	.	TGTGCCAGCAGTGCCCTGGGCAGGGGGAATCAGCCCCAGCATTTT	CASSALGRGNQPQHF
TRBV5-6	TRBJ2-3	.	.	TGTGCCAGCACCACTTGGAGGCAAAGTGGTACGCAGTATTTT	CASTTWRQSGTQYF
TRBV6-5	TRBJ2-7	.	.	TGTGCCAGCTCACGGGACACATCCTACGAGCAGTACTTC	CASSRDTSYEQYF
TRBV2	TRBJ2-3	TRBD2	.	TGTGCCAGCCGAGTAGCGGGAAACACAGATACGCAGTATTTT	CASRVAGNTDTQYF
TRBV12-5	TRBJ1-1	.	.	TGTGCTAGTGGTTTCCAGGGAAACACTGAAGCTTTCTTT	CASGFQGNTEAFF
TRBV29-1	TRBJ1-5	.	.	TGCAGCGTTGGAGGGTCTAGCGGTTTGCCCCAGCATTTT	CSVGGSSGLPQHF
TRBV11-2	TRBJ2-3	.	.	TGTGCCAGCAGCGCATGGACTAGCACAGATACGCAGTATTTT	CASSAWTSTDTQYF
TRBV11-2	TRBJ2-7	.	.	TGTGCCAGCAGCCGAACCCCTAGTCACTCCTACGAGCAGTACTTC	CASSRTPSHSYEQYF
TRBV30	TRBJ1-1	.	.	TGTGCCTGGAGTGCCCGGGGGGGAGGAGGTTTCTTT	CAWSARGGGGFF
TRBV6-2/TRBV6-3	TRBJ1-2	.	.	TGTGCCAGCAGTTCCCGACGGGACTCCCGCTATGGCTACACCTTC	CASSSRRDSRYGYTF
TRBV5-8	TRBJ2-1	.	once	TGTGCCAGCAGCTTGGCCGGCGGCGGCTCCTACAATGAGCAGTTCTTC	CASSLAGGGSYNEQFF
TRBV18	TRBJ1-5	TRBD1	.	TGTGCCAGCTCACAGGGACAGGGGGGCAATCAGCCCCAGCATTTT	CASSQGQGGNQPQHF
TRBV14	TRBJ2-1	.	.	TGTGCCAGCAGCTTGAGACTAGGCGAGGTTTATAATGAGCAGTTCTTC	CASSLRLGEVYNEQFF
TRBV12-3/TRBV12-4	TRBJ2-3	.	few	TGTGCCAGCAGTCCAGGGTCAGATACGCAGTATTTT	CASSPGSDTQYF
TRBV2	TRBJ1-2	.	.	TGTGCCAGCAGCCAACAGGAGAACTATGGCTACACCTTC	CASSQQENYGYTF
TRBV2	TRBJ2-1	TRBD2	.	TGTGCCAGCAGCCAAACTAGCGGGAGTCGGAATGAGCAGTTCTTC	CASSQTSGSRNEQFF
TRBV3-1/TRBV3-2	TRBJ1-1	TRBD1	few	TGTGCCAGCAGCCCTACGAACAGGGGGTTATCGGCTTTCTTT	CASSPTNRGLSAFF
TRBV10-3	TRBJ2-1	TRBD2	few	TGTGCCATCAGGAGGGAGGGATACAATGAGCAGTTCTTC	CAIRREGYNEQFF
TRBV2	TRBJ2-3	.	.	TGTGCCAGCAGACTACTCACAGATACGCAGTATTTT	CASRLLTDTQYF
TRBV7-2	TRBJ2-7	TRBD2	.	TGTGCCAGCAGCTTATTGGGGACTAGCGGGACATCCTACGAGCAGTACTTC	CASSLLGTSGTSYEQYF
TRBV7-9	TRBJ2-3	TRBD2	.	TGTGCCAGCAGCCTGCGGGAGGATACGCAGTATTTT	CASSLREDTQYF
TRBV7-7	TRBJ2-3	TRBD2	.	TGTGCCAGCAGCCCGGGACTAGCGGGAGGCCTAGATACGCAGTATTTT	CASSPGLAGGLDTQYF
TRBV7-9	TRBJ2-5	TRBD1	.	TGTGCCAGCCGTCGGACAGGGGTGGAGACCCAGTACTTC	CASRRTGVETQYF
TRBV20-1	TRBJ2-7	.	.	TGCAGTGCTAGGGCCGGAGCCGAGCAGTACTTC	CSARAGAEQYF
TRBV4-1	TRBJ2-3	TRBD2	.	TGCGCCAGCAGCCTGGGACTAGCGGGCCGCACAGATACGCAGTATTTT	CASSLGLAGRTDTQYF
TRBV7-9	TRBJ2-3	TRBD1	.	TGTGCCAGCAGCTCGGGACAGCCCACAGATACGCAGTATTTT	CASSSGQPTDTQYF
TRBV30	TRBJ2-7	.	once	TGTGCCTGGAGTGTACGAGGTCCAGGGCGAAATACCTACGAGCAGTACTTC	CAWSVRGPGRNTYEQYF
TRBV12-3/TRBV12-4	TRBJ2-7	.	.	TGTGCCAGCAGCCGCAGCTCCTACGAGCAGTACTTC	CASSRSSYEQYF
TRBV7-6	TRBJ2-5	.	.	TGTGCCAGCAGCCGCAGAGGACTGGTCCAAGAGACCCAGTACTTC	CASSRRGLVQETQYF
TRBV29-1	TRBJ2-2	.	.	TGCAGCGTCGTTGGCGACTTGCGCACCGGGGAGCTGTTTTTT	CSVVGDLRTGELFF
TRBV5-4	TRBJ2-7	TRBD1	.	TGTGCCAGCAGCTCACGACAGGGTAGTATCTACGAGCAGTACTTC	CASSSRQGSIYEQYF
TRBV10-2	TRBJ1-1	.	.	TGCGCCAGCAGTGGGGGACTGGGGAACACTGAAGCTTTCTTT	CASSGGLGNTEAFF
TRBV6-5	TRBJ2-7	.	.	TGTGCCAGCAGACCGGGACATACCATAGAGCAGTACTTC	CASRPGHTIEQYF
TRBV7-9	TRBJ1-3	.	.	TGTGCCAGCAGCCCCCGGAAAGGGGAGGAAAGAAACACCATATATTTT	CASSPRKGEERNTIYF
TRBV27	TRBJ1-2	.	.	TGTGCCAGCAGTTTATCGGCAATTCCTAACTATGGCTACACCTTC	CASSLSAIPNYGYTF
TRBV10-3	TRBJ1-2	.	.	TGTGCCATCAGTGAGTCGGGGAGGGCAGGTGGCTACACCTTC	CAISESGRAGGYTF
TRBV3-1/TRBV3-2	TRBJ1-4	.	.	TGTGCCAGCAGCCGGTGGACAGCCCAGACTTCTAATGAAAAACTGTTTTTT	CASSRWTAQTSNEKLFF
TRBV9	TRBJ1-6	.	.	TGTGCCAGCAGCGTAATGGGCTACAATTCACCCCTCCACTTT	CASSVMGYNSPLHF
TRBV10-3	TRBJ2-5	.	.	TGTGCCATCAGCCCCCCAGGGCAAGAGACCCAGTACTTC	CAISPPGQETQYF
TRBV19	TRBJ2-1	TRBD2	.	TGTGCCATAGGGGTAGCGGGAGAGCAGTTCTTC	CAIGVAGEQFF
TRBV7-2	TRBJ2-7	.	.	TGTGCCAGCAGCAGCCCTCACAGGGGACTAACTAGCGGCCCCTACGAGCAGTACTTC	CASSSPHRGLTSGPYEQYF
TRBV11-3	TRBJ2-7	.	few	TGTGCCAGCAGCTTAGTGGCAGGGACCTACGAGCAGTACTTC	CASSLVAGTYEQYF
TRBV19	TRBJ1-4	TRBD1	once	TGTGCCAGTAGACCGGGACAGAGTAATGAAAAACTGTTTTTT	CASRPGQSNEKLFF
TRBV28	TRBJ2-7	.	.	TGTGCCAGCACGTCAGGTGCCTCCTACGAGCAGTACTTC	CASTSGASYEQYF
TRBV6-5	TRBJ1-1	TRBD1	.	TGTGCCAGCTTTAACAGGGGGCGCACTGAAGCTTTCTTT	CASFNRGRTEAFF
TRBV29-1	TRBJ2-7	TRBD2	.	TGCAGCGTGGGGGGACTAGCGGTCTACGAGCAGTACTTC	CSVGGLAVYEQYF
TRBV10-3	TRBJ2-3	.	once	TGTGCCATCAGTGATAGAGGACAGAGCACAGATACGCAGTATTTT	CAISDRGQSTDTQYF
TRBV7-8	TRBJ2-5	TRBD1	.	TGTGCCAGCAGCCGGACAGGGCGTGAGACCCAGTACTTC	CASSRTGRETQYF
TRBV1	TRBJ2-5	.	.	TGCACCAGCAGTCGTCCGGGACTAGTGGTCGGATGTAGAAAAGAGACCCAGTACTTC	CTSSRPGLVVGCRKETQYF
TRBV6-6	TRBJ1-3	.	.	TGTGCCAGCAGTTACTCTGGGGGGGGCTCTGGAAACACCATATATTTT	CASSYSGGGSGNTIYF
TRBV24-1	TRBJ2-5	TRBD1	once	TGTGCCACCAGTGATACCAGACAGGGGGAAGTGGAGACCCAGTACTTC	CATSDTRQGEVETQYF
TRBV2	TRBJ2-4	TRBD1	.	TGTGCCAGCAGAGTGGGATTGGACAGGGGGCGCTTCGGCAAAAACATTCAGTACTTC	CASRVGLDRGRFGKNIQYF
TRBV18	TRBJ1-6	TRBD1	.	TGTGCCAGCTCCCCCGGGACAGGGTATAATTCACCCCTCCACTTT	CASSPGTGYNSPLHF
TRBV5-1	TRBJ2-2	TRBD2	.	TGCGCCAGCAGCTTCTTCTCCGGGGGGTTTTACACCGGGGAGCTGTTTTTT	CASSFFSGGFYTGELFF